These 6 T cell receptor beta chains came from one sample sequenced in a study of post-analysis software for immune sequencing data. Prepared TCR beta cDNA libraries contained unique molecular identifiers. TCRdb ran MiXCR on the PCR reads and lists one entry per CDR3 protein. The sample yields around 150,000 distinct CDR3 sequences, roughly 35% seen once. Specimen: blood, collected after autologous hematopoietic stem cell transplantation. The receptors were gathered from a girl aged 10 to 17 with multiple sclerosis.

The rearrangement joins TRBV9 to TRBJ2-7; no firm D call. Trimming removed 0 bases at V and 0 bases at J, with 7 bases between. CDR1 and CDR2 from the germline V gene are SGDLS and YYNGEE. There are 14 residues in the CDR3. This CDR3 is CASSVVGDSYEQYF. The CDR3 region has the DNA TGTGCCAGCAGCGTAGTGGGCGACTCCTACGAGCAGTACTTC. Looking up the rest from reference TRBV9 and TRBJ2-7 gives the full variable domain: DSGVTQTPKHLITATGQRVTLRCSPRSGDLSVYWYQQSLDQGLQFLIQYYNGEERAKGNILERFSAQQFPDLHSELNLSSLELGDSALYFCASSVVGDSYEQYFGPGTRLTVT.

The table lists this clonotype with a few counts. This chain connects TRBV2 to TRBJ2-1, with 14 bases lining up with TRBD2. Germline CDR1 SNHLY, CDR2 FYNNEI. After removal of 6 bases from V and 7 bases from J, the junction contained 8 bases not matched to a gene. This CDR3 is 16 amino acids long. CDR3 sequence (DNA): TGTGCCAGCAGGGCAGGACTAGCGGGAGGAAAGAATGAGCAGTTCTTC. The encoded protein is CASRAGLAGGKNEQFF.

This chain connects TRBV5-1 to TRBJ2-5; 8 bases match TRBD1. CDR3 size: 15 residues. The trim removed 0 bases at V and 4 bases at J, leaving 5 bases unmatched. The germline V gene encodes CDR1 SGHRS and CDR2 YFSETQ. CDR3 nucleotide sequence: TGCGCCAGCAGCTTGGTCGCAGGGGGCTTAGAGACCCAGTACTTC. Its protein is CASSLVAGGLETQYF.

This clonotype appeared once. The chain couples TRBV24-1 to TRBJ2-5; D may correspond to TRBD1 or TRBD2 (7 bases each). This CDR3 has 16 amino acids. Germline lookup yields CDR1 KGHDR and CDR2 SFDVKD. V was clipped by 5 bases and J by 0 bases, with 15 bases between them. CDR3 loop: CATSARGGQYQETQYF. The DNA of the CDR3 is TGTGCCACCAGTGCCAGGGGGGGCCAGTACCAAGAGACCCAGTACTTC.

V and J are TRBV20-1 and TRBJ2-1, with D tentatively TRBD1 or TRBD2 (6 bases each). The CDR3 spans 14 residues. Trimming took off 0 bases at V and 8 bases at J, with 14 bases between the two ends. CDR1 is DFQATT, CDR2 SNEGSKA, per germline (reference sequence). The CDR3 DNA is TGCAGTGCTAGAGATCGAGGGGGGTTGTATGAGCAGTTCTTC. It encodes CSARDRGGLYEQFF.

This rearrangement joins TRBV7-2 to TRBJ2-1; 7 bases fit TRBD2. J was trimmed by 6 bases and V by 1 base; bases with no gene match: 9. This CDR3 is built from 16 residues. The germline V gene encodes CDR1 SGHTA and CDR2 FQGNSA. The CDR3 spells CASSLVSGAGFNEQFF. CDR3 bases: TGTGCCAGCAGCTTAGTGAGTGGAGCGGGATTCAATGAGCAGTTCTTC.